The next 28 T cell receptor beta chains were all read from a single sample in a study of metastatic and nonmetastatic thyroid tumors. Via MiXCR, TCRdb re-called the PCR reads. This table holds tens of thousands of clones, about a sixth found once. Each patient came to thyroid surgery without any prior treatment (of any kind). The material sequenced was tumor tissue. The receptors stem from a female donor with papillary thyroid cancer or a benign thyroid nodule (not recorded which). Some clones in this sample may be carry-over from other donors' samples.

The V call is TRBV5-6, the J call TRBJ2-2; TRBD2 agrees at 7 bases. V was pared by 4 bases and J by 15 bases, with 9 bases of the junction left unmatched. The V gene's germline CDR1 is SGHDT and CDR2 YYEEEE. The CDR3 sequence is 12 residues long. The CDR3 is CASSKFRGRVFF. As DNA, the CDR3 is TGTGCCAGCAGCAAGTTTCGGGGGAGGGTGTTTTTT.

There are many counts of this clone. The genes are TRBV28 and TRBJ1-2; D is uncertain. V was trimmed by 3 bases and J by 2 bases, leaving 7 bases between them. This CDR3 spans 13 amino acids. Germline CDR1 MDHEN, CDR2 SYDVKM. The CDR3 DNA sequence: TGTGCCAGCAGTTTTAACGGGAACTATGGCTACACCTTC. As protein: CASSFNGNYGYTF.

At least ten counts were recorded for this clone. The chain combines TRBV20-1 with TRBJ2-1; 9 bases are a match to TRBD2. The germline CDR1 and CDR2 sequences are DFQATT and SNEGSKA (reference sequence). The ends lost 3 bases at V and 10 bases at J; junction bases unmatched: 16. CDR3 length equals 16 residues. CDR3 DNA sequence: TGCAGTGCTAGCCTTAAGGGACTAGCAGCTTTGGGGGAGCAGTTCTTC. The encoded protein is CSASLKGLAALGEQFF.

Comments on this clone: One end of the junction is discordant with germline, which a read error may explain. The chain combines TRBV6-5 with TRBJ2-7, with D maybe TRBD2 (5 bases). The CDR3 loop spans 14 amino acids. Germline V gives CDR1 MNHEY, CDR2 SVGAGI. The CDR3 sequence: CASSLHLAGYERYF. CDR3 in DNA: TGTGCCAGCAGTTTACACCTAGCTGGGTACGAGCGGTACTTC.

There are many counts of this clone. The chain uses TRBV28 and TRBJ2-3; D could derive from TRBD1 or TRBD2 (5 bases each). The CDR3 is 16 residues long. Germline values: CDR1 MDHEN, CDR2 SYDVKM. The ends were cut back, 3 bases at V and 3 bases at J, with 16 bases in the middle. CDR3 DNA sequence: TGTGCCAGCAGTTTTGCGGGCAGGGCAAATACAGATACGCAGTATTTT. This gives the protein CASSFAGRANTDTQYF.

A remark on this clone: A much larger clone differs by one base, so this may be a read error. This CDR3 is CASEAVGGQETQYF. The CDR3, as DNA: TGTGCCAGCGAGGCGGTAGGGGGGCAAGAGACCCAGTACTTC. The J gene is TRBJ2-5, the V gene TRBV11-3; either TRBD1 or TRBD2 may fit D (6 bases each). The length of the CDR3 is 14 residues. V was cut by 8 bases and J by 2 bases, with 15 bases left in between. Germline values: CDR1 SGHNT, CDR2 YENEEA.

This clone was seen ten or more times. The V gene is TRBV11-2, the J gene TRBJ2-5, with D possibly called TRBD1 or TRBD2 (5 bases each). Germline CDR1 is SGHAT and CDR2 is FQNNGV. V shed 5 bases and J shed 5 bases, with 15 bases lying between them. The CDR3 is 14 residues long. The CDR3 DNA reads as TGTGCCAGCAGCCAATCACGGGGCAGGGAGACCCAGTACTTC. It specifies CASSQSRGRETQYF.

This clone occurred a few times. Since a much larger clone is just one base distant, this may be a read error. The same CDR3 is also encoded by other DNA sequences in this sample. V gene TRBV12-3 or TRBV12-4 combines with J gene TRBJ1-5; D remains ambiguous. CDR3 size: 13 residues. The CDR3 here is CASAQDSKQPQHF. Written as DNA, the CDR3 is TGTGCCAGCGCCCAAGATTCAAAACAGCCCCAGCACTTT.

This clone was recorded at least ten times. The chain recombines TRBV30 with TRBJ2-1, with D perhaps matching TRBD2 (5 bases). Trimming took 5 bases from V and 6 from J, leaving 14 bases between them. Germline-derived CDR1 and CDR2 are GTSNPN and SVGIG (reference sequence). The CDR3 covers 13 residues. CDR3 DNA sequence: TGTGCCTGGGGTTTATTCGAGGGCAATGAGCAGTTCTTC. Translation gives CAWGLFEGNEQFF. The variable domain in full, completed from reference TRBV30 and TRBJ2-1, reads SQTIHQWPATLVQPVGSPLSLECTVEGTSNPNLYWYRQAAGRGLQLLFYSVGIGQISSEVPQNLSASRPQDRQFILSSKKLLLSDSGFYLCAWGLFEGNEQFFGPGTRLTVL.

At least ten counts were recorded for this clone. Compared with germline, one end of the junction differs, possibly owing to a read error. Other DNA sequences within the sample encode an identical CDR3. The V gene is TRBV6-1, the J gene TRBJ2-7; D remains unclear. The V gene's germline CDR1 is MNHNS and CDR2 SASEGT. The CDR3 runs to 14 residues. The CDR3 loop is CASAKELYSYEQYF. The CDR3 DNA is TGCGCCAGCGCGAAAGAACTTTACTCCTACGAGCAGTACTTC.

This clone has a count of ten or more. CDR3 protein: CASSYAGGRPDTQYF. The CDR3 nucleotides are TGTGCCAGCAGTTACGCGGGAGGGCGCCCAGATACGCAGTATTTT. The V call is TRBV6-5, the J call TRBJ2-3, with TRBD2 matching over 9 bases. The J segment lost 4 bases and the V segment lost 2 bases, leaving 4 bases of the junction unmatched. The CDR3 totals 15 residues. CDR1 is MNHEY, CDR2 SVGAGI, per germline.

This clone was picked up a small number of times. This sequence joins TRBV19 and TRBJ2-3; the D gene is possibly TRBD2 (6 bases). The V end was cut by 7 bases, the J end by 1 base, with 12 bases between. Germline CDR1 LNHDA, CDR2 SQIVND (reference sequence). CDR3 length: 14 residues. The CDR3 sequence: CASTETRCTDTQYF. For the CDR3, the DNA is TGTGCCAGTACGGAGACTAGGTGCACAGATACGCAGTATTTT.

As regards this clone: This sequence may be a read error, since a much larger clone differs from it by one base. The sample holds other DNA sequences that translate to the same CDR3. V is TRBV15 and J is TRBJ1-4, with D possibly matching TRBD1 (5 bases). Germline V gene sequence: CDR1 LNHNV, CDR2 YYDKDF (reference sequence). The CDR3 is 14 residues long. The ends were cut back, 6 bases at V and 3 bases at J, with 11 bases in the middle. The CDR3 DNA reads TGTGCCACCAGTAGGGGCGCGGCTAATGAAAAACTGTTTTTT. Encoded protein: CATSRGAANEKLFF.

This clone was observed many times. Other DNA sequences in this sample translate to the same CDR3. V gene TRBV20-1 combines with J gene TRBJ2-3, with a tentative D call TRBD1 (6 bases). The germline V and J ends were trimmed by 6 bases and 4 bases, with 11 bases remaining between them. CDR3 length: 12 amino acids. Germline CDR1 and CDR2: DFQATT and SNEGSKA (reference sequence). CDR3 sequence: CSAENRADTQYF. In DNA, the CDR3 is TGCAGTGCCGAAAACAGGGCAGATACGCAGTATTTT.

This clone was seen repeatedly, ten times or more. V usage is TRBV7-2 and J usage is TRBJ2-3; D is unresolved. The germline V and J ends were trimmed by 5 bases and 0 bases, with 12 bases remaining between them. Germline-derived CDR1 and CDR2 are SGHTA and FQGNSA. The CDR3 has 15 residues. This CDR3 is CASSGRSASTDTQYF. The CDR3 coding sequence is TGTGCCAGCAGCGGCCGGAGTGCTAGCACAGATACGCAGTATTTT.

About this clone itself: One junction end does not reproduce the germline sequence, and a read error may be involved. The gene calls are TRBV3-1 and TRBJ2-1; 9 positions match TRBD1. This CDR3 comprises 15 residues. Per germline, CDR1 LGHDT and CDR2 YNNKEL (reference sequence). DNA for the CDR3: TGTGCCAGAACCCGGGGGACAGGGACCTACAATGGGCAGTTCTTC. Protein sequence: CARTRGTGTYNGQFF.

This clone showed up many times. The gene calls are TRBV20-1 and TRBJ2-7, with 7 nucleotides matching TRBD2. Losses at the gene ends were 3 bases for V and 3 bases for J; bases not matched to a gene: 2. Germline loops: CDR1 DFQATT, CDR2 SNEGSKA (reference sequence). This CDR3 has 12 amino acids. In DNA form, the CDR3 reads TGCAGTGCTAGTAGCGGGTTCTACGAGCAGTACTTC. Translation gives CSASSGFYEQYF.

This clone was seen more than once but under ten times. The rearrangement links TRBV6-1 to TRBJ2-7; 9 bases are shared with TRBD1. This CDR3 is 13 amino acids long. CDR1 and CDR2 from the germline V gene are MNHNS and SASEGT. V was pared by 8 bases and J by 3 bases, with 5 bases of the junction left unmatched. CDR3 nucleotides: TGTGCCAGCGGTCGGGACAGGGTCTACGAGCAGTACTTC. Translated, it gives CASGRDRVYEQYF.

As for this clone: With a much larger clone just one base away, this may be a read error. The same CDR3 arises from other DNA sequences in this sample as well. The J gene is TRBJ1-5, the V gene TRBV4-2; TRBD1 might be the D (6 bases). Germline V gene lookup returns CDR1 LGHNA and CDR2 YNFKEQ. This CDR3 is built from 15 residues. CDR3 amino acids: CASSQEDSSNQPQHF. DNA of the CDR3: TGTGCCAGCAGCCAAGAGGACAGTAGCAATCAGCCTCAGCATTTT.

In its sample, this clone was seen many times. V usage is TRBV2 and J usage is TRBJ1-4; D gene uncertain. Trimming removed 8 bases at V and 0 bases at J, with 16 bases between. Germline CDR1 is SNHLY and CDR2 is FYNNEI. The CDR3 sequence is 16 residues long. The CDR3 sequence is CASQNFNLATNEKLFF. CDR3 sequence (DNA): TGTGCCAGCCAGAACTTCAACCTTGCAACTAATGAAAAACTGTTTTTT.

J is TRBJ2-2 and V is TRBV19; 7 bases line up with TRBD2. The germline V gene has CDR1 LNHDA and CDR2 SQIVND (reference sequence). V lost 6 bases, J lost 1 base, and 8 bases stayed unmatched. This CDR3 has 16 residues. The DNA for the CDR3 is TGTGCCAGTAGCCCTTGGGGAGGGATGAACACCGGGGAGCTGTTTTTT. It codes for CASSPWGGMNTGELFF.

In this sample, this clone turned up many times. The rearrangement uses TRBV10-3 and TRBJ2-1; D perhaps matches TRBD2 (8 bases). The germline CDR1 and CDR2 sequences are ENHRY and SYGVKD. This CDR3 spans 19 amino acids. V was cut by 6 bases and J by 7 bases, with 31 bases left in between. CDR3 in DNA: TGTGCCATCAGCCCCCGACAGGGATTTATCACTAGCGGAAGGAATGAGCAGTTCTTC. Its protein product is CAISPRQGFITSGRNEQFF.

The CDR3 loop is CAIRPGTGCNQPQHF. DNA for the CDR3: TGTGCCATCCGTCCCGGGACAGGGTGCAATCAGCCCCAGCATTTT. The chain employs TRBV2 and TRBJ1-5; 9 bases match TRBD1. V gave up 10 bases and J gave up 2 bases; unmatched junction bases: 9. This CDR3 contains 15 residues. Germline values: CDR1 SNHLY, CDR2 FYNNEI.

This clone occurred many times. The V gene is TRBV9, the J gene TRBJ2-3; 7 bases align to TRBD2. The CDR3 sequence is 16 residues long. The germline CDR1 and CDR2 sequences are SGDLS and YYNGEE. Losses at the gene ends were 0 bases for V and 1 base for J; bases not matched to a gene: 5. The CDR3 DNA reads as TGTGCCAGCAGCGTAGCTGGGGCGGGAGGCACAGATACGCAGTATTTT. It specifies CASSVAGAGGTDTQYF.

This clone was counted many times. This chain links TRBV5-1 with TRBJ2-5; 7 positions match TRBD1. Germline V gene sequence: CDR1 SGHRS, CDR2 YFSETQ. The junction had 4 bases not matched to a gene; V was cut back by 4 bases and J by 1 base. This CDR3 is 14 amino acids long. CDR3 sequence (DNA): TGCGCCAGCAGCCCAGGACAGGCCCAAGAGACCCAGTACTTC. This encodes CASSPGQAQETQYF.

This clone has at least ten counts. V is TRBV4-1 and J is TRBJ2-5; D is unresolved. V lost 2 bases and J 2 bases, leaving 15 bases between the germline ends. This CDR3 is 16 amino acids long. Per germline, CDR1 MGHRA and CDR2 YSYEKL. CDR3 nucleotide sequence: TGCGCCAGCAGCCAAAACCCCCTTAGAGAGCAAGAGACCCAGTACTTC. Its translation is CASSQNPLREQETQYF.

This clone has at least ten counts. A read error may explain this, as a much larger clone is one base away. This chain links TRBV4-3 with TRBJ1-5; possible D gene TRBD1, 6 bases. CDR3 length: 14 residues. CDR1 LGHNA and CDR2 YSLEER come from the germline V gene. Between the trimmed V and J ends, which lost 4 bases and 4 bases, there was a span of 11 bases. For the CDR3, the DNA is TGCGCCAGCAGCCGAGGGGGGACAAATCAGCCCCAGCATTTT. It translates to CASSRGGTNQPQHF.

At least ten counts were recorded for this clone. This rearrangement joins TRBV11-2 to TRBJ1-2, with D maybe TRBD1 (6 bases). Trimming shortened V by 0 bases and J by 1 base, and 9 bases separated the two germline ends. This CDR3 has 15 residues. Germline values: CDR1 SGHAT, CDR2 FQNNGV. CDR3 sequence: CASSLDHRDNYGYTF. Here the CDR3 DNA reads TGTGCCAGCAGCTTAGACCACAGGGATAACTATGGCTACACCTTC.